These 32 T cell receptor beta chains were sequenced from one sample in a study of CD8+CD57+ T cells in acquired aplastic anemia. TCR beta VDJ and CDR3 profiling used genomic DNA as template. TCRdb independently ran MiXCR on the reads; one entry per CDR3 protein. The repertoire holds tens of thousands of distinct CDR3 sequences, with 40% to 55% as singletons. Sequenced input: sorted CD4+, CD8+, or CD8+CD57+ T cells (not recorded which) from PBMCs. These receptors all stem from a human donor in good health, serving as a control.

The V call is TRBV19, the J call TRBJ2-1; D ambiguous. V gave up 6 bases and J gave up 5 bases, with 11 bases separating them. This CDR3 has 13 residues. Per the germline V gene, CDR1 is LNHDA and CDR2 is SQIVND (reference sequence). The CDR3 nucleotides read TGTGCCAGTAGCCACGGGCCAAACAATGAGCAGTTCTTC. Its translation: CASSHGPNNEQFF. Supplemented by reference TRBV19 and TRBJ2-1, the full variable domain reads DGGITQSPKYLFRKEGQNVTLSCEQNLNHDAMYWYRQDPGQGLRLIYYSQIVNDFQKGDIAEGYSVSREKKESFPLTVTSAQKNPTAFYLCASSHGPNNEQFFGPGTRLTVL.

Many counts were recorded for this clonotype. The rearrangement links TRBV10-3 to TRBJ1-2, with 11 bases that match TRBD1. With 6 bases clipped from V and 8 bases from J, the junction kept 8 bases outside the gene matches. Germline-derived CDR1 and CDR2 are ENHRY and SYGVKD. This CDR3 region has 14 residues. The CDR3: CAISEPGTGGGYTF. CDR3 nucleotides: TGTGCCATCAGCGAACCCGGGACAGGGGGAGGCTACACCTTC.

This chain links TRBV15 with TRBJ1-1; 7 bases align to TRBD1. The germline V gene encodes CDR1 LNHNV and CDR2 YYDKDF (reference sequence). J gave up 0 bases and V 5 bases, and 6 bases lay outside the gene matches. The CDR3 extends over 15 amino acids. Written as DNA, the CDR3 is TGTGCCACCAGCGGCCGGGACAGCTTGAACACTGAAGCTTTCTTT. This codes for CATSGRDSLNTEAFF.

The chain recombines TRBV7-2 with TRBJ1-1; TRBD1 matches at 9 bases. Germline V gene lookup returns CDR1 SGHTA and CDR2 FQGNSA. Trimming removed 3 bases from V and 0 bases from J; junction bases left unmatched: 5. CDR3 size: 16 residues. The CDR3 nucleotides are TGTGCCAGCAGCTTGGGGGACAGGGCACTGAACACTGAAGCTTTCTTT. As protein: CASSLGDRALNTEAFF.

There are many counts of this clonotype. This chain joins TRBV29-1 and TRBJ1-1; TRBD1 matches 9 bases. With V trimmed by 6 bases and J by 6 bases, 2 bases remained unmatched. The CDR3 contains 11 residues. Germline assignment: CDR1 SQVTM and CDR2 ANQGSEA. In DNA, the CDR3 is TGCAGCGTACAGGGGGCCGCTGAAGCTTTCTTT. This translates into CSVQGAAEAFF.

This clonotype came up many times. The CDR3 nucleotides read TGTGCCAGCGGTCCCCCCTTCAAGACAGATACGCAGTATTTT. Translating gives CASGPPFKTDTQYF. V and J are TRBV7-9 and TRBJ2-3, with D hard to call. This CDR3 spans 14 amino acids. V shed 8 bases and J shed 3 bases, with 15 bases lying between them. The V gene's germline CDR1 is SEHNR and CDR2 FQNEAQ (reference sequence).

This clonotype has ten or more counts. The chain employs TRBV29-1 and TRBJ1-2, with D possibly TRBD1 on 6 matching bases. The germline V gene has CDR1 SQVTM and CDR2 ANQGSEA. Trimming removed 8 bases from V and 2 bases from J, with 21 bases in between. The CDR3 runs 15 residues. The chain's CDR3 is CSSRDPAGTNYGYTF. The CDR3 nucleotides read TGCAGCTCCCGGGACCCAGCTGGGACAAACTATGGCTACACCTTC.

The chain joins TRBV24-1 to TRBJ1-1; no reliable D call. Germline values: CDR1 KGHDR, CDR2 SFDVKD. V lost 4 bases, J lost 0 bases, and 5 bases lay in between. The length of the CDR3 is 13 residues. DNA of the CDR3: TGTGCCACCAGTGACAGACTGAACACTGAAGCTTTCTTT. Translated, it gives CATSDRLNTEAFF.

V gene TRBV27 combines with J gene TRBJ1-1; no definite D call. The CDR3 is 16 residues long. Germline V gene data show CDR1 as MNHEY and CDR2 as SMNVEV (reference sequence). V lost 4 bases and J lost 2, with 17 bases in between. Here the CDR3 reads CASSSTTTMGNTEAFF. The CDR3 region has the DNA TGTGCCAGCAGTTCAACTACTACGATGGGAAACACTGAAGCTTTCTTT.

This clonotype appeared a few times. V usage is TRBV9 and J usage is TRBJ2-6; D is unresolved. Per the germline V gene, CDR1 is SGDLS and CDR2 is YYNGEE. This CDR3 spans 16 amino acids. V dropped 4 bases and J dropped 2 bases, with 13 bases sitting between them. The CDR3 bases are TGTGCCAGCAGCCCTAGATGGGTTGCTGGGGCCAACGTCCTGACTTTC. Translation gives CASSPRWVAGANVLTF.

This chain joins TRBV27 and TRBJ1-2; D is possibly TRBD1 (6 bases). CDR1 and CDR2 from the germline V gene are MNHEY and SMNVEV (reference sequence). Trimming pared 4 bases from V and 4 bases from J, leaving 16 bases between. This CDR3 has 15 residues. This chain's CDR3 is CASSSDSQGPYGYTF. Written as DNA, the CDR3 is TGTGCCAGCAGTTCTGATTCACAGGGACCCTATGGCTACACCTTC.

The chain carries TRBV25-1 and TRBJ2-6; D perhaps matches TRBD2 (5 bases). Trimming removed 3 bases at V and 0 bases at J, with 12 bases between. The CDR3 covers 17 residues. Germline V gene lookup returns CDR1 MGHDK and CDR2 SYGVNS. The CDR3 spells CASSEAGGSSGANVLTF. The CDR3 nucleotides read TGTGCCAGCAGTGAGGCGGGCGGCAGCTCTGGGGCCAACGTCCTGACTTTC.

The gene calls are TRBV19 and TRBJ2-7, with 11 bases matching TRBD2. The CDR3 totals 15 residues. Per the germline V gene, CDR1 is LNHDA and CDR2 is SQIVND (reference sequence). V lost 4 bases and J lost 4; bases outside the gene matches: 6. CDR3 bases: TGTGCCAGTAGTAACGTAGCGGGGGGGCCGTACGAGCAGTACTTC. It specifies CASSNVAGGPYEQYF.

At least ten counts were recorded for this clonotype. The rearrangement uses TRBV7-8 and TRBJ1-1; 8 nucleotides line up with TRBD1. There are 13 residues in the CDR3. Trimming took 5 bases from V and 8 from J; bases not matched to a gene: 7. The germline V gene encodes CDR1 SGHVS and CDR2 FQNEAQ. The CDR3 sequence is CASSPSRGPEAFF. The CDR3 nucleotides are TGTGCCAGCAGCCCATCCAGGGGGCCCGAAGCTTTCTTT.

This clonotype showed up many times. The chain uses TRBV13 and TRBJ2-7; the match to TRBD1 covers 7 bases. From germline, CDR1 is PRHDT and CDR2 FYEKMQ (reference sequence). The CDR3 spans 13 residues. V dropped 6 bases and J dropped 4; count of bases not matched to a gene: 6. CDR3 residues: CASSGTATYEQYF. CDR3 coding DNA: TGTGCCAGCAGTGGGACAGCGACTTACGAGCAGTACTTC.

Note on this clonotype: This could be a read error, since a much larger clone is one nucleotide away. The V call is TRBV25-1, the J call TRBJ2-3; TRBD2 matches at 12 bases. This CDR3 contains 15 residues. V was clipped by 4 bases and J by 10 bases; unmatched bases: 9. In germline, CDR1 is MGHDK, CDR2 SYGVNS. The CDR3 DNA sequence: TGTGCCAGCAGTGCCCTAGCGGGAGGGCCTCCCGCGCAGTATTTT. This encodes CASSALAGGPPAQYF. Combining the CDR3 with reference TRBV25-1 and TRBJ2-3 gives the whole variable domain EADIYQTPRYLVIGTGKKITLECSQTMGHDKMYWYQQDPGMELHLIHYSYGVNSTEKGDLSSESTVSRIRTEHFPLTLESARPSHTSQYLCASSALAGGPPAQYFGPGTRLTVL.

This clonotype was counted many times. The chain couples TRBV5-1 to TRBJ1-2, with 9 positions matching TRBD1. The CDR3 loop spans 12 amino acids. Germline V gene sequence: CDR1 SGHRS, CDR2 YFSETQ. With 9 bases clipped from V and 8 bases from J, the junction kept 8 bases outside the gene matches. CDR3 amino acids: CATTTGGGGYTF. The CDR3 DNA follows: TGCGCCACCACTACAGGGGGCGGCGGCTACACCTTC.

On this clonotype: A much larger clone is a single base away; this may be a read error. Here the CDR3 omits its conserved ending phenylalanine or tryptophan, so a read error is the likely source. This sequence joins TRBV11-3 and TRBJ1-2, with 12 bases that match TRBD1. The CDR3 length is 14 residues. Trimming removed 4 bases from V and 8 bases from J; junction bases left unmatched: 5. The germline V gene has CDR1 SGHNT and CDR2 YENEEA. CDR3 region: CASSSGQGARGYTL. The CDR3 coding sequence is TGTGCCAGCAGCTCGGGACAGGGGGCGCGAGGCTACACCCTC.

This clonotype was seen at least ten times. This rearrangement joins TRBV11-2 to TRBJ2-1; 7 bases align to TRBD2. The CDR3 has 15 amino acids. Germline loops: CDR1 SGHAT, CDR2 FQNNGV. The J segment lost 8 bases and the V segment lost 4 bases, leaving 11 bases of the junction unmatched. CDR3 amino acids: CASSSQTTSWDEQFF. In DNA, the CDR3 is TGTGCCAGCAGCTCCCAGACGACTAGCTGGGATGAGCAGTTCTTC.

On this clonotype: The junction shows a germline mismatch at one end, possibly a read error. This chain uses TRBV7-9 with TRBJ1-6, with D unclear. This CDR3 is 15 amino acids long. The germline gives CDR1 SEHNR, CDR2 FQNEAQ (reference sequence). CDR3 bases: TGTGCCTGCAGCTCGGAAGGAACCGTCAATTCACCCCTCCACTTT. It yields the protein CACSSEGTVNSPLHF.

V and J are TRBV29-1 and TRBJ1-1; 12 positions match TRBD1. Per germline, CDR1 SQVTM and CDR2 ANQGSEA. The CDR3 is 15 amino acids. Trimming cost V 5 bases and J 1 base; bases outside gene matches: 5. The CDR3 spells CSVPGTGGWNTEAFF. The CDR3 DNA sequence: TGCAGCGTTCCCGGGACAGGGGGCTGGAACACTGAAGCTTTCTTT. The full variable domain, rest sourced from reference TRBV29-1 and TRBJ1-1, is SAVISQKPSRDICQRGTSLTIQCQVDSQVTMMFWYRQQPGQSLTLIATANQGSEATYESGFVIDKFPISRPNLTFSTLTVSNMSPEDSSIYLCSVPGTGGWNTEAFFGQGTRLTVV.

Only one count was recorded for this clonotype. The V gene is TRBV10-3, the J gene TRBJ2-1; 10 positions match TRBD2. Germline loops: CDR1 ENHRY, CDR2 SYGVKD. The CDR3 has 14 residues. Trimming took 6 bases from V and 8 from J; bases not matched to a gene: 7. CDR3 DNA: TGTGCCATCAGCACAACTAGCGGGGAGGATGAGCAGTTCTTC. Translating gives CAISTTSGEDEQFF.

This clonotype has more than one count but fewer than ten. The chain employs TRBV12-5 and TRBJ1-1; perhaps TRBD1 as D (5 bases). The V gene lost 0 bases and the J gene lost 1 base, with 18 bases spanning the gap. The CDR3 length is 18 residues. From germline, CDR1 is LGHNT and CDR2 FRNRAP. The CDR3 protein is CASGLVLVSGQRNTEAFF. In nucleotides, the CDR3 is TGTGCTAGTGGTTTGGTACTGGTCTCCGGACAACGGAACACTGAAGCTTTCTTT.

This clonotype was counted ten times or more. The chain links TRBV19 to TRBJ2-3; 7 positions match TRBD2. CDR1 and CDR2 (germline): LNHDA, SQIVND (reference sequence). The CDR3 is 14 amino acids. J lost 6 bases, V lost 4 bases, and 7 bases had no gene match. This CDR3 reads CASSRAGVRDTQYF. The DNA for the CDR3 is TGTGCCAGTAGTAGGGCGGGAGTGAGGGATACGCAGTATTTT.

Many counts were recorded for this clonotype. V is TRBV5-8 and J is TRBJ2-5; 13 nucleotides agree with TRBD2. The length of the CDR3 is 15 residues. The V gene end was trimmed by 4 bases and the J gene end by 5 bases; junction bases not matched to a gene: 5. The germline CDR1 and CDR2 sequences are SGHTS and YDEGEE. The CDR3 sequence: CASSPGLAGMETQYF. The CDR3 DNA is TGTGCCAGCAGCCCGGGACTAGCGGGAATGGAGACCCAGTACTTC.

The gene calls are TRBV10-1 and TRBJ1-1, with TRBD1 matching over 10 bases. Unmatched junction bases numbered 12, after V lost 9 bases and J lost 5 bases. Looked up from germline, CDR1 is WNHNN and CDR2 is SYGVQD (reference sequence). The CDR3 runs to 15 residues. This CDR3 is CASRRDRGQNTEAFF. DNA for the CDR3: TGCGCCAGTAGGCGGGACAGGGGACAAAATACTGAAGCTTTCTTT.

This clonotype appeared many times. The V call is TRBV7-8, the J call TRBJ2-3; unclear D gene. The CDR3 length is 15 residues. Trimming took off 7 bases at V and 5 bases at J, with 19 bases between the two ends. CDR1 and CDR2 from the germline V gene are SGHVS and FQNEAQ. The CDR3 DNA follows: TGTGCCAGCACCGCCACGGCTAGTTTGGGAGATACGCAGTATTTT. This codes for CASTATASLGDTQYF.

This clonotype has at least ten counts. The chain is built from TRBV24-1 and TRBJ1-2; 9 bases align to TRBD1. The V gene end was trimmed by 4 bases and the J gene end by 4 bases; junction bases not matched to a gene: 6. This CDR3 spans 15 amino acids. Germline V gene data show CDR1 as KGHDR and CDR2 as SFDVKD. CDR3 nucleotide sequence: TGTGCCACCAGTGACCACAGGGGGCCGAGCTATGGCTACACCTTC. Its translation: CATSDHRGPSYGYTF.

The chain recombines TRBV11-1 with TRBJ1-1, with TRBD1 matching over 10 bases. Trimming removed 8 bases from V and 1 base from J; junction bases left unmatched: 10. Germline V gene data show CDR1 as SGHAT and CDR2 as FQDESV (reference sequence). The CDR3 spans 16 residues. Here the CDR3 DNA reads TGTGCCAGCTGCCCGAGGACAGGGGGAACGAACACTGAAGCTTTCTTT. This translates into CASCPRTGGTNTEAFF.

This rearrangement joins TRBV5-1 to TRBJ2-3, with 9 nucleotides matching TRBD1. The ends lost 4 bases at V and 0 bases at J; junction bases unmatched: 12. Germline values: CDR1 SGHRS, CDR2 YFSETQ. The CDR3 contains 18 residues. The CDR3 reads CASSTGGLQAVSTDTQYF. Here the CDR3 DNA reads TGCGCCAGCAGCACAGGGGGCCTCCAGGCTGTGAGCACAGATACGCAGTATTTT.

The CDR3 DNA reads TGTGCCAGCAGTTCCTACAGTGGGGCCACAGATACGCAGTATTTT. It codes for CASSSYSGATDTQYF. The chain employs TRBV27 and TRBJ2-3; perhaps TRBD1 as D (5 bases). Trimming stripped 4 bases from V and 2 bases from J, with 13 bases between. Germline V gene sequence: CDR1 MNHEY, CDR2 SMNVEV (reference sequence). The CDR3 sequence is 15 residues long.

The chain combines TRBV2 with TRBJ2-1; 7 bases match TRBD2. The V segment lost 2 bases and the J segment 4 bases; nucleotides outside the gene matches: 2. CDR3 length equals 14 residues. Per the germline V gene, CDR1 is SNHLY and CDR2 is FYNNEI. CDR3 protein: CASSETGGYNEQFF. The CDR3 DNA reads TGTGCCAGCAGTGAAACGGGGGGATACAATGAGCAGTTCTTC.